These T cell receptor beta chains were read from a single sample in a study of tumor-infiltrating lymphocytes in glioblastoma multiforme. TCRdb itself ran the multiplex PCR reads through MiXCR, one entry per CDR3 protein. The data hold approximately 20,000 distinct CDR3 sequences, with about two thirds observed a single time. Sequencing used peripheral blood. These receptors all stem from a male donor with glioblastoma. The CDR3 runs from the conserved cysteine through the conserved F or W. Fields, in order: V gene, D gene, clone size, J gene, CDR3 protein, CDR3 DNA. The D gene is left open where the match is weak. Part of the rows lack a size; the others show once, few, many or a class for expanded clones.

v_gene: TRBV11-1; d_gene: TRBD1; abundance: -; j_gene: TRBJ2-2; CDR3aa: CASSLRTGRAGELFF; CDR3nt: TGTGCCAGCAGCCTTCGGACAGGGCGGGCCGGGGAGCTGTTTTTT
v_gene: TRBV5-6; d_gene: -; abundance: -; j_gene: TRBJ2-2; CDR3aa: CASRLAGRFDTAELFF; CDR3nt: TGTGCCAGCAGGTTGGCGGGCAGGTTCGACACCGCGGAGCTGTTTTTT
v_gene: TRBV6-6; d_gene: TRBD1; abundance: -; j_gene: TRBJ2-4; CDR3aa: CASSRSGGAGKNIQYF; CDR3nt: TGTGCTAGCAGTCGGTCAGGGGGCGCGGGCAAAAACATTCAGTACTTC
v_gene: TRBV20-1; d_gene: -; abundance: -; j_gene: TRBJ2-6; CDR3aa: CSAPRQGANVLTF; CDR3nt: TGCAGTGCTCCCCGACAGGGGGCCAACGTCCTGACTTTC
v_gene: TRBV11-2; d_gene: TRBD1; abundance: -; j_gene: TRBJ2-1; CDR3aa: CASSKGQGTNNEQFF; CDR3nt: TGTGCCAGCAGCAAGGGACAGGGAACGAACAATGAGCAGTTCTTC
v_gene: TRBV11-2; d_gene: -; abundance: -; j_gene: TRBJ1-2; CDR3aa: CASSLSGDYGYTF; CDR3nt: TGCGCCAGCAGCTTATCGGGGGACTATGGCTACACCTTC
v_gene: TRBV11-2; d_gene: -; abundance: -; j_gene: TRBJ2-1; CDR3aa: CASGKRRKSSYNEQFF; CDR3nt: TGTGCCAGCGGTAAGCGACGAAAGAGCTCCTACAATGAGCAGTTCTTC
v_gene: TRBV12-3/TRBV12-4; d_gene: -; abundance: many; j_gene: TRBJ2-7; CDR3aa: CASSLVRGAEDEQYF; CDR3nt: TGTGCCAGCAGTTTAGTCAGGGGTGCAGAGGACGAGCAGTACTTC
v_gene: TRBV11-2; d_gene: TRBD2; abundance: -; j_gene: TRBJ2-2; CDR3aa: CASSSIAGADGELFF; CDR3nt: TGTGCCAGCAGCTCGATAGCGGGAGCGGACGGGGAGCTGTTTTTT
v_gene: TRBV11-2; d_gene: TRBD2; abundance: -; j_gene: TRBJ2-5; CDR3aa: CASSLQPAGGQTRYF; CDR3nt: TGTGCCAGCAGCTTACAACCAGCGGGAGGTCAGACCCGGTACTTC
v_gene: TRBV20-1; d_gene: -; abundance: -; j_gene: TRBJ2-1; CDR3aa: CSAMDRGGLAGARREQFF; CDR3nt: TGCAGTGCTATGGACAGGGGTGGCCTAGCGGGGGCTCGACGTGAGCAGTTCTTC
v_gene: TRBV6-1; d_gene: -; abundance: many; j_gene: TRBJ2-2; CDR3aa: CASRSLWGELFF; CDR3nt: TGTGCCAGCAGATCACTTTGGGGGGAGCTGTTTTTT
v_gene: TRBV6-1; d_gene: -; abundance: -; j_gene: TRBJ1-1; CDR3aa: CASMSGGAEAFF; CDR3nt: TGTGCTAGCATGTCGGGTGGCGCTGAAGCTTTCTTT
v_gene: TRBV20-1; d_gene: -; abundance: medium-sized; j_gene: TRBJ2-1; CDR3aa: CSARDEAGLYEQFF; CDR3nt: TGCAGTGCTAGAGATGAGGCAGGGCTGTATGAGCAGTTCTTC
v_gene: TRBV11-2; d_gene: TRBD2; abundance: few; j_gene: TRBJ2-1; CDR3aa: CASSSTEGLAGGGEQFF; CDR3nt: TGTGCCAGCAGCTCCACCGAGGGACTAGCGGGAGGTGGTGAGCAGTTCTTC
v_gene: TRBV6-2/TRBV6-3; d_gene: -; abundance: -; j_gene: TRBJ2-7; CDR3aa: CASTPSGGAVYEQYF; CDR3nt: TGTGCCAGCACTCCGTCTGGGGGAGCGGTTTACGAGCAGTACTTC
v_gene: TRBV29-1; d_gene: -; abundance: many; j_gene: TRBJ1-2; CDR3aa: CSVSRGTDYGYTF; CDR3nt: TGCAGCGTCTCACGTGGGACGGACTATGGCTACACCTTC
v_gene: TRBV20-1; d_gene: -; abundance: -; j_gene: TRBJ2-5; CDR3aa: CSAVTGVGETQYF; CDR3nt: TGCAGTGCTGTTACCGGGGTAGGGGAGACCCAGTACTTC
v_gene: TRBV7-8; d_gene: TRBD1; abundance: many; j_gene: TRBJ2-3; CDR3aa: CASRVDRDGSDTQYF; CDR3nt: TGTGCCAGCAGGGTTGACAGGGATGGGTCAGATACGCAGTATTTT
v_gene: TRBV13; d_gene: TRBD2; abundance: -; j_gene: TRBJ2-5; CDR3aa: CASSFGRGSRETQYF; CDR3nt: TGTGCCAGCAGCTTTGGGCGGGGGAGCCGAGAGACCCAGTACTTC
v_gene: TRBV7-9; d_gene: TRBD2; abundance: many; j_gene: TRBJ2-1; CDR3aa: CASSRSQREREFF; CDR3nt: TGTGCCAGCAGCCGCTCCCAGCGGGAGCGAGAGTTCTTC
v_gene: TRBV11-2; d_gene: -; abundance: -; j_gene: TRBJ1-5; CDR3aa: CASSRDRQQYQRRHF; CDR3nt: TGTGCCAGCAGCCGGGATCGACAGCAATATCAGCGCCGGCATTTT
v_gene: TRBV11-2; d_gene: -; abundance: -; j_gene: TRBJ1-2; CDR3aa: CASSLESGGYTF; CDR3nt: TGTGCCAGCAGCTTAGAGTCGGGAGGCTACACCTTC
v_gene: TRBV14; d_gene: TRBD2; abundance: many; j_gene: TRBJ2-7; CDR3aa: CASSQGTSAYEQYF; CDR3nt: TGTGCCAGCAGCCAAGGGACTAGCGCCTACGAGCAGTACTTC
v_gene: TRBV20-1; d_gene: TRBD2; abundance: many; j_gene: TRBJ2-1; CDR3aa: CSARDWASGSSDEQFF; CDR3nt: TGCAGTGCTAGAGATTGGGCTAGCGGGAGTTCGGATGAGCAGTTCTTC
v_gene: TRBV6-5; d_gene: TRBD1; abundance: -; j_gene: TRBJ2-6; CDR3aa: CASSHPGQGFGANVLTF; CDR3nt: TGTGCCAGCAGTCATCCGGGACAGGGGTTCGGGGCCAACGTCCTGACTTTC
v_gene: TRBV11-2; d_gene: -; abundance: -; j_gene: TRBJ1-4; CDR3aa: CARSLDPGLDEKLFF; CDR3nt: TGTGCCAGAAGCTTAGACCCGGGCTTGGATGAAAAACTGTTTTTT
v_gene: TRBV12-3/TRBV12-4; d_gene: TRBD1; abundance: -; j_gene: TRBJ2-1; CDR3aa: CASSPGTGVSDEQFF; CDR3nt: TGTGCCAGCAGTCCCGGGACAGGGGTTTCGGATGAGCAGTTCTTC
v_gene: TRBV30; d_gene: -; abundance: -; j_gene: TRBJ1-1; CDR3aa: CAWFPGTGGTEACF; CDR3nt: TGTGCCTGGTTTCCCGGGACGGGGGGCACTGAAGCTTGCTTT
v_gene: TRBV5-5; d_gene: -; abundance: -; j_gene: TRBJ2-5; CDR3aa: CASSLWLSEQETQYF; CDR3nt: TGTGCCAGCAGCTTGTGGCTTTCCGAACAAGAGACCCAGTACTTC
v_gene: TRBV4-1; d_gene: TRBD2; abundance: -; j_gene: TRBJ2-1; CDR3aa: CASNQEASGRAIQDNEQFF; CDR3nt: TGCGCCAGCAACCAAGAGGCTAGCGGGAGGGCCATTCAGGACAATGAGCAGTTCTTC
v_gene: TRBV18; d_gene: -; abundance: -; j_gene: TRBJ2-1; CDR3aa: CASSPRDNEQFF; CDR3nt: TGTGCCAGCTCACCACGAGACAATGAGCAGTTCTTC
v_gene: TRBV11-2; d_gene: TRBD1; abundance: large; j_gene: TRBJ2-7; CDR3aa: CASSLTGIYEQYF; CDR3nt: TGTGCCAGCAGCTTGACAGGGATTTACGAGCAGTACTTC
v_gene: TRBV11-1; d_gene: TRBD2; abundance: -; j_gene: TRBJ2-1; CDR3aa: CASLEVAGRSYNEQFF; CDR3nt: TGTGCCAGCTTAGAGGTAGCGGGCCGATCCTACAATGAGCAGTTCTTC
v_gene: TRBV5-1; d_gene: -; abundance: many; j_gene: TRBJ2-5; CDR3aa: CASSLAPGQETQYF; CDR3nt: TGCGCCAGCAGCTTGGCCCCGGGACAAGAGACCCAGTACTTC
v_gene: TRBV11-3; d_gene: -; abundance: -; j_gene: TRBJ2-1; CDR3aa: CASSPRGYNEQFF; CDR3nt: TGTGCCAGCAGCCCCAGGGGATACAATGAGCAGTTCTTC
v_gene: TRBV6-1; d_gene: TRBD1; abundance: few; j_gene: TRBJ2-1; CDR3aa: CASIPQEGQANEQFF; CDR3nt: TGTGCCAGCATACCTCAGGAGGGACAGGCAAATGAGCAGTTCTTC
v_gene: TRBV10-3; d_gene: -; abundance: -; j_gene: TRBJ2-1; CDR3aa: CAISDGNEQFF; CDR3nt: TGTGCCATCAGTGATGGCAATGAGCAGTTCTTC
v_gene: TRBV5-1; d_gene: TRBD1; abundance: many; j_gene: TRBJ2-7; CDR3aa: CASSLRGTASYEQYF; CDR3nt: TGCGCCAGCAGCTTGCGTGGGACAGCCTCCTACGAGCAGTACTTC
v_gene: TRBV11-2; d_gene: TRBD2; abundance: -; j_gene: TRBJ2-3; CDR3aa: CASNPGTSGRSDTQYF; CDR3nt: TGTGCCAGCAACCCGGGGACTAGCGGGAGGTCGGATACGCAGTATTTT
v_gene: TRBV7-9; d_gene: TRBD2; abundance: -; j_gene: TRBJ2-5; CDR3aa: CASSSGLQETQYF; CDR3nt: TGTGCCAGCAGCTCGGGACTACAAGAGACCCAGTACTTC
v_gene: TRBV11-1; d_gene: TRBD1; abundance: -; j_gene: TRBJ1-2; CDR3aa: CASSFPGTGGFGYTF; CDR3nt: TGTGCCAGCAGCTTCCCGGGGACAGGGGGGTTTGGCTACACCTTC
v_gene: TRBV18; d_gene: -; abundance: -; j_gene: TRBJ1-2; CDR3aa: CASSADDSIAYGYTF; CDR3nt: TGTGCCAGCTCAGCGGATGACAGTATCGCCTATGGCTACACCTTC
v_gene: TRBV12-3/TRBV12-4; d_gene: -; abundance: -; j_gene: TRBJ1-6; CDR3aa: CASSSSARSPLHF; CDR3nt: TGTGCCAGCAGTTCTTCTGCACGTTCACCCCTCCATTTT
v_gene: TRBV7-2; d_gene: -; abundance: few; j_gene: TRBJ2-2; CDR3aa: CASSSVHQGSGELFF; CDR3nt: TGTGCCAGCAGCTCCGTACACCAGGGTTCTGGGGAGCTGTTTTTT
v_gene: TRBV11-2; d_gene: -; abundance: -; j_gene: TRBJ2-2; CDR3aa: CASSLDIVTGELFF; CDR3nt: TGTGCCAGCAGCTTAGACATCGTCACCGGGGAGCTGTTTTTT
v_gene: TRBV5-1; d_gene: -; abundance: -; j_gene: TRBJ2-7; CDR3aa: CARSLLSGPFYEQYF; CDR3nt: TGCGCCCGCAGCTTGTTGAGCGGGCCCTTCTACGAGCAGTACTTC
v_gene: TRBV6-1; d_gene: TRBD2; abundance: many; j_gene: TRBJ2-2; CDR3aa: CASSLTSGRGTGELFF; CDR3nt: TGTGCCAGCAGCCTGACTAGCGGGAGGGGAACCGGGGAGCTGTTTTTT
v_gene: TRBV7-9; d_gene: -; abundance: few; j_gene: TRBJ1-2; CDR3aa: CASSHTGGYGYTF; CDR3nt: TGTGCCAGCAGCCATACAGGCGGCTATGGCTACACCTTC
v_gene: TRBV6-2/TRBV6-3; d_gene: -; abundance: many; j_gene: TRBJ2-7; CDR3aa: CASTRGPYEQYF; CDR3nt: TGTGCCAGCACCCGGGGGCCTTACGAGCAGTACTTC
v_gene: TRBV2; d_gene: -; abundance: -; j_gene: TRBJ1-5; CDR3aa: CASSLIGGNQPRHF; CDR3nt: TGTGCCAGCAGTTTGATAGGGGGGAATCAGCCCCGGCATTTT
v_gene: TRBV11-2; d_gene: -; abundance: -; j_gene: TRBJ1-2; CDR3aa: CACSLDLGTTKTF; CDR3nt: TGTGCCTGCAGCTTAGATTTGGGCACGACCAAAACCTTC
v_gene: TRBV11-2; d_gene: -; abundance: -; j_gene: TRBJ2-1; CDR3aa: CASSLDTGNEHFF; CDR3nt: TGTGCCAGCAGTTTAGATACGGGGAATGAGCATTTCTTC
v_gene: TRBV5-1; d_gene: TRBD1; abundance: -; j_gene: TRBJ2-1; CDR3aa: CASSLQGPDEQFF; CDR3nt: TGCGCCAGCAGCCTACAGGGGCCGGACGAGCAGTTCTTC
v_gene: TRBV14; d_gene: -; abundance: many; j_gene: TRBJ2-1; CDR3aa: CASSQAPLSSYNEQFF; CDR3nt: TGTGCCAGCAGCCAAGCCCCTTTAAGCTCCTACAATGAGCAGTTCTTC